This TCR beta chain originates from a study of T-cell reconstitution after alpha-beta-depleted transplantation in children. As regards this clonotype: The antigen is not known.

Study outcomes and limitations: Reported findings indicate that, about two months after transplant, alpha-beta T cells came from several hundred expanded clones, which were derived from non-depleted graft cells. Surviving thymic progenitors and recipient T cells were the source of high TCRbeta diversity at day 60 in some patients.

Molecular barcoding with unique molecular identifiers was used for the TCRbeta library. TCRdb re-called the PCR reads through MiXCR, storing one row per CDR3 protein. The sample has fewer than 250,000 distinct CDR3 sequences, about a sixth seen once. The specimen comprised PBMCs, mostly from graft donor cells, sampled 360 days after TCRalphabeta/CD19-depleted stem cell transplant. This clonotype was sampled from a male patient between 2 and 10 years old who had a stem cell transplant for acute lymphoblastic leukemia, so the T cells may come from the graft donor.

The CDR3 DNA reads TGCAGCGTTGAAGGAGAGAGGCCGTGGGCTTTCTTT. This encodes CSVEGERPWAFF. The chain uses TRBV29-1 and TRBJ1-1; no definite D call. This CDR3 region has 12 residues. Germline V CDR1 and CDR2: SQVTM, ANQGSEA. The V end was cut by 1 base, the J end by 11 bases, with 14 bases between.